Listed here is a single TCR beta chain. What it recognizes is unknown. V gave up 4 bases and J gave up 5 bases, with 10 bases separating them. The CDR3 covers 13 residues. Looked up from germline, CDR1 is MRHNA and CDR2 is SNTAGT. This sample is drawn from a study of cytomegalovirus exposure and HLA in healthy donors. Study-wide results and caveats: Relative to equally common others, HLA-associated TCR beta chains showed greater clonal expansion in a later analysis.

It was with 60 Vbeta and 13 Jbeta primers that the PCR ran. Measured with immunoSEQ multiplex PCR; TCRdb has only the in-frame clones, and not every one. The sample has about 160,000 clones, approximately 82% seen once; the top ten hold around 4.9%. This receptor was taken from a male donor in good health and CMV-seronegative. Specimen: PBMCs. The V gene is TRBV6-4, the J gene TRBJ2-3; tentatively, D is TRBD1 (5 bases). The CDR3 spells CASSVGREDTQYF. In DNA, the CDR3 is TGTGCCAGCAGTGTGGGCAGGGAAGATACGCAGTATTTT.